The rows below give T cell receptor beta chains drawn from one sample of a study of vaccination effects on CD4 cells after COVID-19. No antigen has been assigned to these receptors. The assay was immunoSEQ multiplex PCR, and TCRdb's table has in-frame clones only and misses some. This table holds around 24,000 clones, about 80% found once. Sample: CD4+ T cells from PBMCs cultured with SARS-CoV-2 spike peptides, taken after COVID-19 vaccination. The source of these receptors is a human donor who received a COVID-19 vaccine. Some clones in this sample may be carry-over from other donors' samples. Each CDR3 is given with its conserved first and last residue. A D gene is named only where the DNA matches it firmly. A clone size is listed for some rows: how often the clone was seen (once, few, many), or a class if it is expanded.

D,V,J,size,DNA,CDR3
.,TRBV12-3/TRBV12-4,TRBJ1-1,.,TGTGCCAGCAGGCAGGGACTGGGCACTGAAGCTTTCTTT,CASRQGLGTEAFF
.,TRBV24-1,TRBJ2-3,.,TGTGCCACCAGTGGCCCTATCCGGGATACGCAGTATTTT,CATSGPIRDTQYF
.,TRBV28,TRBJ1-1,.,TGTGCCAGCAGTTTTAGGGACGAGTCTTTCTTT,CASSFRDESFF
TRBD1,TRBV6-2/TRBV6-3,TRBJ2-5,.,TGTGCCAGCAGTGATTACAGGGGGCGGGAGACCCAGTACTTC,CASSDYRGRETQYF
TRBD1,TRBV27,TRBJ1-5,.,TGTGCCAGCAGTTTAAACAGGGGCGATCAGCCCCAGCATTTT,CASSLNRGDQPQHF
TRBD1,TRBV18,TRBJ2-3,.,TGTGCCAGCTCAACAGGGACAGTAGGCTCGCCAGATACGCAGTATTTT,CASSTGTVGSPDTQYF
TRBD1,TRBV5-1,TRBJ1-2,.,TGCGCCACCAGGACAGGGGAAGGGTTCTATGGCTACACCTTC,CATRTGEGFYGYTF
TRBD1,TRBV2,TRBJ2-7,.,TGTGCCAGCAGACAGGGGTCCTACGAGCAGTACTTC,CASRQGSYEQYF
.,TRBV29-1,TRBJ2-1,.,TGCAGCGTTGTGGGGGGGCTCAGGAATGAGCAGTTCTTC,CSVVGGLRNEQFF
.,TRBV7-2,TRBJ2-5,.,TGTGCCAGCAGCTTAGGACTTATGTTGGGGCAAGAGACCCAGTACTTC,CASSLGLMLGQETQYF
.,TRBV11-2,TRBJ1-2,few,TGTGCCAGCAGCTTAGAGGGGGCTAGTATCTATGGCTACACCTTC,CASSLEGASIYGYTF
.,TRBV19,TRBJ1-2,.,TGTGCCAGTAGCCCACAACAGATACTCAACTATGGCTACACCTTC,CASSPQQILNYGYTF
.,TRBV5-6,TRBJ1-1,.,TGTGCCAGCAGCTTGGGGGGGACGAACACTGAAGCTTTCTTT,CASSLGGTNTEAFF
TRBD1,TRBV19,TRBJ2-5,.,TGTGCCAGTAGTCCTCTGTTACAGGGGCGAGAGACCCAGTACTTC,CASSPLLQGRETQYF
.,TRBV12-3/TRBV12-4,TRBJ2-1,.,TGTGCCAGCAGCCCCCATAGTGAGCAGTTCTTC,CASSPHSEQFF
TRBD1,TRBV27,TRBJ1-1,.,TGTGCCAGCAGTTTATTTGGGACAGGGAGGACTGAAGCTTTCTTT,CASSLFGTGRTEAFF
TRBD1,TRBV7-2,TRBJ1-2,.,TGTGCCAGCAGCTTTGGGATGCAGGGGGGCTATGGCTACACCTTC,CASSFGMQGGYGYTF
.,TRBV5-1,TRBJ2-5,.,TGCGCCAGCAGCTTACAAGCGGAAGAGACCCAGTACTTC,CASSLQAEETQYF
.,TRBV6-6,TRBJ1-4,.,TGTGCCAGCAGCATGGGACCGCTCTATGAAAAACTGTTTTTT,CASSMGPLYEKLFF
TRBD2,TRBV20-1,TRBJ2-3,.,TGCAGTGCTAGTAGATTACTAGCGGGGGTAGATACGCAGTATTTT,CSASRLLAGVDTQYF
.,TRBV7-2,TRBJ2-1,few,TGTGCCAGCAGCAGGAAGGGGGGAAGTGAGCAGTTCTTC,CASSRKGGSEQFF
.,TRBV30,TRBJ1-5,.,TGTGCCTGGAGTGGGACCCTGAACCAGCCCCAGCATTTT,CAWSGTLNQPQHF
.,TRBV19,TRBJ2-6,once,TGTGCCAGTAGTATACCAGGGGCTGGGGCCAACGTCCTGACTTTC,CASSIPGAGANVLTF
.,TRBV5-4,TRBJ1-4,.,TGTGCCAGCAGCCAGCAGGGAGCGAGTCGCGAAAAACTGTTTTTT,CASSQQGASREKLFF
.,TRBV28,TRBJ1-5,.,TGTGCCAGCAGTTCAAAGAATAGCAATCAGCCCCAGCATTTT,CASSSKNSNQPQHF
.,TRBV9,TRBJ2-3,.,TGTGCCAGCAGCGTAGTATCTAGCACAGATACGCAGTATTTT,CASSVVSSTDTQYF
TRBD2,TRBV9,TRBJ2-1,.,TGTGCCAGCAGCGCGGCAGCGGGGAATGAGCAGTTCTTC,CASSAAAGNEQFF
TRBD1,TRBV24-1,TRBJ1-2,.,TGTGCCACCAGTGCCCGACAGGGTGGTATTTGGGGCTACACCTTC,CATSARQGGIWGYTF
TRBD2,TRBV7-9,TRBJ2-3,.,TGTGCCAGCAGCTCAACGGGGGGGCATGGAGATACGCAGTATTTT,CASSSTGGHGDTQYF
.,TRBV4-1,TRBJ1-2,.,TGCGCCAGCAGCCAAGTCATGGGATCTAACTATGGCTACACCTTC,CASSQVMGSNYGYTF
TRBD1,TRBV4-3,TRBJ2-1,.,TGCGCCAGCAGCCAAGCCGGGACAGGGTACAATGAGCAGTTCTTC,CASSQAGTGYNEQFF
.,TRBV11-2,TRBJ2-3,.,TGTGCCAGCAGCTCCCAGCGCCTATCAGATACGCAGTATTTT,CASSSQRLSDTQYF
.,TRBV5-1,TRBJ1-4,.,TGCGCCAGCACGTGGGAGACCAATGAAAAACTGTTTTTT,CASTWETNEKLFF
TRBD2,TRBV9,TRBJ2-2,.,TGTGCCAGCAGCGTAGGGCTAGCGGGGGGTACGAACACCGGGGAGCTGTTTTTT,CASSVGLAGGTNTGELFF
.,TRBV5-6,TRBJ2-1,.,TGTGCCAGCAGCTTGGATATGTATGAGCAGTTCTTC,CASSLDMYEQFF
TRBD2,TRBV10-3,TRBJ2-5,.,TGTGCCATCAGCGACACTAGCGGTGAAGAGACCCAGTACTTC,CAISDTSGEETQYF
.,TRBV12-3/TRBV12-4,TRBJ1-1,.,TGTGCCAGCAGCGCAGAGCGGGGCACTGAAGCTTTCTTT,CASSAERGTEAFF
.,TRBV10-2,TRBJ1-2,.,TGCGCCAGCAGTGAGGGCGGTCAGTCCTATGGCTACACCTTC,CASSEGGQSYGYTF
TRBD2,TRBV6-2/TRBV6-3,TRBJ2-1,.,TGTGCCAGCAGTTACTATTCGGCGGGGGGAACCTACAATGAGCAGTTCTTC,CASSYYSAGGTYNEQFF
.,TRBV5-1,TRBJ1-1,.,TGCGCCAGCAGCTTGGGAGGGTTGAACACTGAAGCTTTCTTT,CASSLGGLNTEAFF
.,TRBV28,TRBJ1-2,once,TGTGCCAGCAGTACAGGCGGGCGGGACAACTATGGCTACACCTTC,CASSTGGRDNYGYTF
TRBD1,TRBV6-5,TRBJ1-4,.,TGTGCCAGCTGCTCATCGACAGGGTTAAATGAAAAACTGTTTTTT,CASCSSTGLNEKLFF
.,TRBV12-3/TRBV12-4,TRBJ1-6,.,TGTGCCAGCTCGTCCCAGTCAGATTCACCCCTCCACTTT,CASSSQSDSPLHF
.,TRBV18,TRBJ2-2,once,TGTGCCAGCTCAGACCAGGGAAGGAACACCGGGGAGCTGTTTTTT,CASSDQGRNTGELFF
TRBD2,TRBV7-9,TRBJ2-3,.,TGTGCCAGCAGCCTTAGCGGGGCGACAGATACGCAGTATTTT,CASSLSGATDTQYF
TRBD2,TRBV30,TRBJ2-5,.,TGTGCCTGGAGTGTACTAGCGGGGGAGACCCAGTACTTC,CAWSVLAGETQYF
.,TRBV19,TRBJ1-6,.,TGTGCCAGTAGTCAGGGTCGCTCCTATAATTCACCCCTCCACTTT,CASSQGRSYNSPLHF
.,TRBV3-1/TRBV3-2,TRBJ1-1,.,TGTGCCAGCAGCCGTACGTGGACTAACACTGAAGCTTTCTTT,CASSRTWTNTEAFF
.,TRBV5-4,TRBJ2-3,once,TGTGCCAGCAGCTTGGTCGGAGGGCCGCCCCTGGGCACAGATACGCAGTATTTT,CASSLVGGPPLGTDTQYF
TRBD1,TRBV5-4,TRBJ1-2,.,TGTGCCAGCAGATCGCAGGGGGGTATAGCTAACTATGGCTACACCTTC,CASRSQGGIANYGYTF
TRBD1,TRBV2,TRBJ1-2,.,TGTGCCAGCACCTCGACAGGGGGCTATGGCTACACCTTC,CASTSTGGYGYTF
TRBD1,TRBV19,TRBJ1-5,.,TGTGCCAGTAGTAGGGACAGGGTTCAGCCCCAGCATTTT,CASSRDRVQPQHF
TRBD1,TRBV18,TRBJ1-2,.,TGTGCCAGCTCACCACCGGAGACAGGGGGGGGCTATGGCTACACCTTC,CASSPPETGGGYGYTF
.,TRBV19,TRBJ1-2,.,TGTGCCAGTAGTATAGTCCCCAGGGGAGGCGATGGCTACACCTTC,CASSIVPRGGDGYTF
TRBD2,TRBV9,TRBJ2-1,.,TGTGCCAGCAGCGTAGTCGGGGGGGCTCCCGATGAGCAGTTCTTC,CASSVVGGAPDEQFF